The 27 T cell receptor beta chains given below trace back to one sample, sequenced in a study of Ad26.COV2.S vaccination and SARS-CoV-2 variants. Regarding treatment: approximately 18 received Ad26.COV2.S at low or high dose, single or two shots; roughly five received placebo; per-sample allocation not given. Sampling happened 63 days after the first vaccine or placebo injection. TCRdb's copy holds only in-frame clones and misses some; the assay was immunoSEQ multiplex PCR. The sample comprises approximately 340,000 clones, around 84% of which are singletons, and roughly 3.5% rests with the top ten. This sample comprised peripheral blood, obtained in a trial of Ad26.COV2.S vaccine versus placebo. These receptors were obtained from a person between 18 and 60 years old who received the Ad26.COV2.S COVID-19 vaccine or a placebo.

This rearrangement joins TRBV27 to TRBJ2-5; no reliable D call. The germline gives CDR1 MNHEY, CDR2 SMNVEV (reference sequence). The CDR3 spans 13 residues. The ends were cut back, 3 bases at V and 5 bases at J, with 10 bases in the middle. The CDR3 reads CASSFMESETQYF. Written as DNA, the CDR3 is TGTGCCAGCAGTTTTATGGAAAGCGAGACCCAGTACTTC.

This clone was found once. This sequence joins TRBV7-2 and TRBJ1-2; TRBD1 might be the D (6 bases). Germline CDR1 is SGHTA and CDR2 is FQGNSA. Trimming removed 1 base at V and 3 bases at J, with 15 bases between. The CDR3 runs 16 residues. The CDR3 DNA reads as TGTGCCAGCAGCTTAGGGGGGGGCCAGGGCGACTATGGCTACACCTTC. This codes for CASSLGGGQGDYGYTF.

This clone was counted only a few times. The V gene is TRBV6-4, the J gene TRBJ2-1, with 8 bases aligning to TRBD2. Germline V gives CDR1 MRHNA, CDR2 SNTAGT. The CDR3 is 15 residues long. With 5 bases clipped from V and 7 bases from J, the junction kept 10 bases outside the gene matches. The CDR3 DNA reads TGTGCCAGCAGTCTACTAGCGGAGGGGGGTAATGAGCAGTTCTTC. The encoded protein is CASSLLAEGGNEQFF.

The chain combines TRBV5-6 with TRBJ2-1; unclear D gene. CDR3 length: 12 residues. V was clipped by 2 bases and J by 9 bases, with 9 bases between them. CDR1 SGHDT and CDR2 YYEEEE come from the germline V gene. CDR3 DNA: TGTGCCAGCAGCTTCGGTAGCAGTGAGCAGTTCTTC. Translated, it gives CASSFGSSEQFF.

This sequence joins TRBV30 and TRBJ1-5, with TRBD1 as a possible D gene (5 bases). This CDR3 has 13 residues. CDR1 is GTSNPN and CDR2 is SVGIG in the germline V gene (reference sequence). Deletions cut 0 bases from V and 5 bases from J, with 8 bases between. The CDR3, as DNA: TGTGCCTGGAGTGTACAGGAGGATCAGCCCCAGCATTTT. It codes for CAWSVQEDQPQHF. The full variable domain, rest sourced from reference TRBV30 and TRBJ1-5, is SQTIHQWPATLVQPVGSPLSLECTVEGTSNPNLYWYRQAAGRGLQLLFYSVGIGQISSEVPQNLSASRPQDRQFILSSKKLLLSDSGFYLCAWSVQEDQPQHFGDGTRLSIL.

The chain links TRBV7-9 to TRBJ1-4; D is unclear. The V gene lost 1 base and the J gene lost 7 bases, with 10 bases spanning the gap. CDR1 and CDR2 (germline): SEHNR, FQNEAQ (reference sequence). There are 14 residues in the CDR3. CDR3 protein: CASSLVGSSEKLFF. The CDR3 nucleotides read TGTGCCAGCAGCTTAGTTGGGAGTTCTGAAAAACTGTTTTTT.

The CDR3 loop is CASSSSPLTKLFF. CDR3 coding DNA: TGTGCCAGCAGCTCGAGCCCCCTAACAAAACTGTTTTTT. The chain couples TRBV5-5 to TRBJ1-4; no clear D gene. Deletions cut 3 bases from V and 10 bases from J, with 13 bases between. This CDR3 region has 13 residues. Germline CDR1 is SGHKS and CDR2 is YYEKEE (reference sequence).

The chain uses TRBV5-5 and TRBJ2-7, with TRBD1 matching 7 bases. The CDR3 is 15 residues long. CDR1 is SGHKS and CDR2 is YYEKEE in the germline V gene (reference sequence). The V segment lost 5 bases and the J segment 5 bases; nucleotides outside the gene matches: 13. DNA for the CDR3: TGTGCCAGCAGGTTACGAGAGGGGGCGTTACACGAGCAGTACTTC. The encoded protein is CASRLREGALHEQYF. Full variable domain (missing parts from reference TRBV5-5 and TRBJ2-7): DAGVTQSPTHLIKTRGQQVTLRCSPISGHKSVSWYQQVLGQGPQFIFQYYEKEERGRGNFPDRFSARQFPNYSSELNVNALLLGDSALYLCASRLREGALHEQYFGPGTRLTVT.

The gene calls are TRBV7-9 and TRBJ2-7, with no clear D. V was shortened by 6 bases and J by 2 bases, with 20 bases between the two germline ends. This CDR3 is built from 16 residues. Germline CDR1 reads SEHNR; CDR2 reads FQNEAQ (reference sequence). CDR3 in amino acids: CASRPPHGQAAYEQYF. The CDR3 coding sequence is TGTGCCAGCAGGCCCCCTCATGGGCAGGCCGCCTACGAGCAGTACTTC.

This chain joins TRBV7-2 and TRBJ2-1; D possibly corresponds to TRBD2 (5 bases). V was clipped by 0 bases and J by 10 bases, with 13 bases between them. The germline V gene encodes CDR1 SGHTA and CDR2 FQGNSA. The CDR3 is 14 amino acids. CDR3 loop: CASSLAHLPGEQFF. The CDR3 DNA is TGTGCCAGCAGCTTAGCGCATCTACCGGGAGAGCAGTTCTTC.

The chain couples TRBV5-4 to TRBJ2-3; 8 nucleotides align to TRBD2. The CDR3 is 17 residues long. The J segment lost 3 bases and the V segment lost 4 bases, leaving 13 bases of the junction unmatched. CDR1 and CDR2 from the germline V gene are SGHNT and YYREEE (reference sequence). CDR3: CASSGGAGTRITDTQYF. In DNA, the CDR3 is TGTGCCAGCAGCGGGGGGGCCGGGACTAGAATTACAGATACGCAGTATTTT.

This clone was counted only a few times. The chain is built from TRBV28 and TRBJ2-5; D assignment may be TRBD1 or TRBD2 (6 bases each). The ends were cut back, 3 bases at V and 2 bases at J, with 13 bases in the middle. The length of the CDR3 is 15 residues. The germline gives CDR1 MDHEN, CDR2 SYDVKM. The CDR3 loop reads CASSFGGSDQETQYF. As DNA, the CDR3 is TGTGCCAGCAGTTTCGGGGGCTCGGATCAAGAGACCCAGTACTTC.

The chain links TRBV3-1 (or the pseudogene TRBV3-2) to TRBJ2-5; possibly TRBD2 for D (6 bases). Per the germline V gene, CDR1 is LGHDT and CDR2 is YNNKEL (reference sequence). Trimming stripped 2 bases from V and 5 bases from J, with 18 bases between. The CDR3 is 16 residues long. Written as DNA, the CDR3 is TGTGCCAGCAGCCAACGCATCCCGGGACTTGCCGAGACCCAGTACTTC. Translated: CASSQRIPGLAETQYF.

This chain connects TRBV5-6 to TRBJ2-3; tentative D call: TRBD1 (7 bases). There are 15 residues in the CDR3. The V gene lost 1 base and the J gene lost 4 bases, with 13 bases spanning the gap. Per germline, CDR1 SGHDT and CDR2 YYEEEE. CDR3 protein: CASSLSTGEADTQYF. In DNA, the CDR3 is TGTGCCAGCAGCTTGTCCACAGGGGAGGCAGATACGCAGTATTTT.

V usage is TRBV2 and J usage is TRBJ2-3, with unresolved D. V lost 7 bases to trimming and J lost 5 bases, with 10 bases between them. This CDR3 contains 12 residues. The germline V gene encodes CDR1 SNHLY and CDR2 FYNNEI. The CDR3 loop reads CASTPDGDTQYF. Written as DNA, the CDR3 is TGTGCCAGCACTCCCGACGGAGATACGCAGTATTTT.

The CDR3 DNA sequence: TGCAGTGCTAGTTATTATACGGGAGTTGCCGAGCAGTACTTC. Amino acid sequence: CSASYYTGVAEQYF. This sequence joins TRBV20-1 and TRBJ2-7, with D possibly matching TRBD2 (6 bases). Trimming removed 3 bases at V and 6 bases at J, with 18 bases between. The CDR3 spans 14 residues. Germline CDR1 is DFQATT and CDR2 is SNEGSKA (reference sequence).

The chain's CDR3 is CASSPRGGTGHLSYEQYF. CDR3 coding DNA: TGTGCCAGCTCACCACGAGGAGGGACAGGGCACCTTTCCTACGAGCAGTACTTC. V is TRBV18 and J is TRBJ2-7, with TRBD1 matching over 9 bases. CDR3 length equals 18 residues. V gave up 1 base and J gave up 1 base; unmatched junction bases: 11. From germline, CDR1 is KGHSH and CDR2 LQKENI. Drawing the rest from reference TRBV18 and TRBJ2-7, the complete variable domain is NAGVMQNPRHLVRRRGQEARLRCSPMKGHSHVYWYRQLPEEGLKFMVYLQKENIIDESGMPKERFSAEFPKEGPSILRIQQVVRGDSAAYFCASSPRGGTGHLSYEQYFGPGTRLTVT.

The gene calls are TRBV11-2 and TRBJ2-3; 8 nucleotides agree with TRBD2. Germline V CDR1 and CDR2: SGHAT, FQNNGV. V dropped 2 bases and J dropped 1; count of bases not matched to a gene: 8. This CDR3 has 17 residues. DNA of the CDR3: TGTGCCAGCAGCTTAAGATCCGCGGGAGGCGGCACAGATACGCAGTATTTT. It yields the protein CASSLRSAGGGTDTQYF.

This sequence joins TRBV5-5 and TRBJ2-7, with unresolved D. From germline, CDR1 is SGHKS and CDR2 YYEKEE (reference sequence). This CDR3 has 15 amino acids. Trimming left V 0 bases short and J 2 bases short, with 12 bases between. The CDR3: CASSLALTVTYEQYF. The CDR3 nucleotides read TGTGCCAGCAGCTTGGCCCTTACGGTGACCTACGAGCAGTACTTC.

The V and J genes are TRBV6-2 or TRBV6-3 and TRBJ2-7; 9 bases fit TRBD2. This CDR3 is 15 amino acids long. V gave up 2 bases and J gave up 2 bases; unmatched junction bases: 4. Germline V gene lookup returns CDR1 MNHEY and CDR2 SVGEGT. CDR3 DNA: TGTGCCAGCAGTTACGACGCGGGGGGGGCCTACGAGCAGTACTTC. This translates into CASSYDAGGAYEQYF.

The V and J genes are TRBV7-2 and TRBJ1-1; 8 bases map to TRBD1. Germline lookup yields CDR1 SGHTA and CDR2 FQGNSA. V trimming: 3 bases; J trimming: 2 bases; junction bases outside the gene matches: 2. The CDR3 runs to 14 residues. In DNA form, the CDR3 reads TGTGCCAGCAGCTTCGACAGGGGTAACACTGAAGCTTTCTTT. It translates to CASSFDRGNTEAFF.

Only a few counts were recorded for this clone. The J gene is TRBJ2-1, the V gene TRBV9; D is possibly TRBD2 (5 bases). The V and J ends lost 4 bases and 9 bases respectively, with 14 bases between them. CDR3 length equals 13 residues. Germline-derived CDR1 and CDR2 are SGDLS and YYNGEE. The CDR3 coding sequence is TGTGCCAGCAGCCGATCGGGGAGTGGTGAGCAGTTCTTC. It yields the protein CASSRSGSGEQFF.

The sample holds one count of this clone. The V call is TRBV14, the J call TRBJ2-5; D is possibly TRBD1 (5 bases). Germline V gene lookup returns CDR1 SGHDN and CDR2 FVKESK. V lost 5 bases and J lost 1, with 14 bases in between. The CDR3 loop spans 15 amino acids. The CDR3 coding sequence is TGTGCCAGCAGCTACGGACAAAGACCCCAAGAGACCCAGTACTTC. This gives the protein CASSYGQRPQETQYF. Variable domain in full (rest from reference TRBV14 and TRBJ2-5): EAGVTQFPSHSVIEKGQTVTLRCDPISGHDNLYWYRRVMGKEIKFLLHFVKESKQDESGMPNNRFLAERTGGTYSTLKVQPAELEDSGVYFCASSYGQRPQETQYFGPGTRLLVL.

The chain carries TRBV19 and TRBJ1-2; a possible D gene is TRBD1 (5 bases). Trimming stripped 3 bases from V and 4 bases from J, with 18 bases between. The CDR3 spans 16 residues. Germline assignment: CDR1 LNHDA and CDR2 SQIVND (reference sequence). In DNA form, the CDR3 reads TGTGCCAGTAGTATCCGAATTGAAGCCGGGGCCTATGGCTACACCTTC. Translated: CASSIRIEAGAYGYTF.

The chain couples TRBV19 to TRBJ2-5; 9 bases are shared with TRBD2. The CDR3 contains 15 residues. J lost 2 bases, V lost 6 bases, and 7 bases had no gene match. Per germline, CDR1 LNHDA and CDR2 SQIVND (reference sequence). CDR3 DNA: TGTGCCAGTAGAGCCCCGCTAGCGGGACAAGAGACCCAGTACTTC. It translates to CASRAPLAGQETQYF.

The genes are TRBV7-2 and TRBJ2-7, with 10 bases fitting TRBD2. V shed 4 bases and J 4 bases; nucleotides not matched to a gene: 10. Germline CDR1 reads SGHTA; CDR2 reads FQGNSA. The CDR3 extends over 16 amino acids. The CDR3 region has the DNA TGTGCCAGCAGCTCAGGTCTAAGCGGGGGGGTGTACGAGCAGTACTTC. Protein product: CASSSGLSGGVYEQYF.

This clone has a handful of counts. V usage is TRBV18 and J usage is TRBJ1-5; D might be TRBD1 (5 bases). V was trimmed by 4 bases and J by 3 bases, leaving 16 bases between them. The CDR3 length is 16 residues. Germline assignment: CDR1 KGHSH and CDR2 LQKENI. The CDR3, as DNA: TGTGCCAGCTCACTTGTGAAGTCAGGGACCAATCAGCCCCAGCATTTT. It specifies CASSLVKSGTNQPQHF.